The source of this T cell receptor beta chain is a study of post-analysis software for immune sequencing data (dated by TCRdb to the mid-2010s). Regarding the complete study: Disease courses on record covered relapsing-remitting, secondary progressive and progressive-relapsing multiple sclerosis, though some patients had no subtype annotation. A subset of samples was prepared in parallel using single-end sample barcoding, then pooled and co-amplified after Illumina adapter ligation. The patient repertoires were compared against some twelve previously published healthy control repertoires obtained from donors aged about 6 to 28 years.

To demonstrate the VDJtools post-analysis software, the study profiled TCR beta repertoires from the peripheral blood of under 15 young patients with multiple sclerosis. The multiple sclerosis patients were children and adolescents between roughly 6 and 16 years of age. What the study reported, not specific to this receptor: The control group was slightly older than the multiple sclerosis patient group. Several TRBV segments, including TRBV5-6, TRBV5-1 and TRBV20-1, were significantly more frequent in patients than controls. Normalized Chao1 diversity was significantly lower in multiple sclerosis patients than controls, suggesting substantial peripheral T-cell clonal expansion. Direct clustering with F measure showed strong co-clustering of samples prepared in the same batch, prompting a batch-effect correction.

Regarding this clonotype: Its antigen is still unknown. Base qualities are missing; no much larger clone stands one base away.

The protocol used for the library was PCR. Sequencing was carried out with an Illumina HiSeq 2500. Unique molecular identifiers were incorporated into TCR beta cDNA libraries to reduce PCR and sequencing biases. Every 1 to 10 million input T cells yielded 500,000 or so cDNA molecules, meaning each molecule approximated one T cell. The patient libraries were prepared and sequenced using the same protocol as the earlier healthy control dataset. Within a given batch, samples were prepared together, multiplexed and sequenced on the same HiSeq lane. Per the authors' processing: MIGEC handled the raw barcoded reads, throwing out single-read molecular identifier groups before consensus assembly and CDR3 extraction. VDJtools was used for post-analysis of the clonotype tables, and diversity was normalized by down-sampling every dataset to the size of the smallest sample. To correct batch-related cross-sample contamination, repertoire overlap clustering matched CDR3 amino acid sequences but not nucleotide sequences. TCRdb trimmed public reads at Q25 via fastp, called clones via MiXCR and kept in-frame beta chains. A single entry per CDR3 protein holds the most common genes and DNA from its merged rows. The V and J calls reflect TCRdb's pipeline rather than the authors' work. The sample records hundreds of thousands of distinct CDR3 sequences, approximately 59% of which are singletons. The top ten hold around 11% of the sample.

V loses 4 bases, J loses 1 base, and the germline ends lie 12 bases apart. Including the terminal cysteine and phenylalanine, the CDR3 comprises 15 residues. Of all the DNA, just the CDR3 is kept, 45 bases in frame from base 1. The germline V gene supplies CDR1 LGHNA and CDR2 YNFKEQ. The sample was blood. In this chain, TRBV4-2 is recombined with TRBJ2-3; the D gene identity is not certain. The TCR was taken from a girl aged 2-10 years with multiple sclerosis. The nucleotides read TGTGCCAGCAGCCCCCCCAAGGGTGGCACAGATACGCAGTATTTT. Translation gives CASSPPKGGTDTQYF.